Listed below are T cell receptor beta chains from one sample, sequenced in a study of T cell clusters in autoimmune cytopenias. From the multiplex PCR reads, TCRdb lists one entry per CDR3 protein and no DNA. The specimen's table records approximately 8,100 distinct CDR3 sequences. The material sequenced was peripheral blood. These receptors originate from a human donor with an autoimmune cytopenia or autoimmune hepatitis (not recorded which). The CDR3 runs from the conserved cysteine through the conserved F or W. Rows may omit the clone size; those that give it use once, few, many or a size class.

TRBJ2-5,TRBV12-3/TRBV12-4,medium-sized,CASSPEVRGRETQYF
TRBJ1-2,TRBV27,medium-sized,CASGRGRGFAYGYTF
TRBJ2-1,TRBV19,medium-sized,CASSIGLGQTINGEQFF
TRBJ2-7,TRBV5-1,NA,CASSLMVAGGVGNEQYF
TRBJ2-3,TRBV18,NA,CASSPGLWEVQYF
TRBJ2-2,TRBV19,medium-sized,CASSSTTSGSPGELFF
TRBJ1-2,TRBV11-1,medium-sized,CASSLGGTGPGYGYTF
TRBJ1-2,TRBV6-6,medium-sized,CASSYETTNYGYTF
TRBJ2-5,TRBV29-1,medium-sized,CSVAGEETQYF
TRBJ2-3,TRBV19,NA,CASSWREARKDTQYF
TRBJ2-2,TRBV6-1,NA,CAARASGAGELFF
TRBJ1-2,TRBV5-6,medium-sized,CASSLGDRANYGYTF
TRBJ1-1,TRBV12-3/TRBV12-4,NA,CASSLRVPTTTEAFF
TRBJ2-1,TRBV6-1,medium-sized,CASKRSEATQQFF
TRBJ2-6,TRBV5-4,NA,CASSLWTGSTGANVLTF
TRBJ2-1,TRBV19,medium-sized,CASSLRTLYNEQFF
TRBJ2-3,TRBV7-6,NA,CASSLVSGGATDTQYF
TRBJ1-6,TRBV6-5,medium-sized,CATEGVGPLHF
TRBJ1-2,TRBV6-1,medium-sized,CASRRIGSPYGYTF
TRBJ2-7,TRBV12-3/TRBV12-4,NA,CASKWGGYEQYF
TRBJ1-6,TRBV12-3/TRBV12-4,medium-sized,CASSTTGVSSPLHF
TRBJ2-1,TRBV27,medium-sized,CASRANRVNEQFF
TRBJ1-4,TRBV5-6,medium-sized,CASSDRTGITEKLFF
TRBJ1-3,TRBV18,NA,CASSPIMTGSGNTIYF
TRBJ2-2,TRBV19,medium-sized,CASSPTGQVGGELFF
TRBJ2-1,TRBV19,medium-sized,CASSIAPSEQYNEQFF
TRBJ2-3,TRBV6-5,NA,CASSYDSQDTQYF
TRBJ1-2,TRBV19,medium-sized,CATAPRTGTVYGYTF
TRBJ2-5,TRBV20-1,NA,CSASRRGRSQETQYF
TRBJ1-2,TRBV28,medium-sized,CASSLGNRGDGYTF
TRBJ2-5,TRBV18,NA,CASSRDRERTQYF
TRBJ1-2,TRBV27,medium-sized,CASSSPPLGGYTF
TRBJ2-5,TRBV19,NA,CASSMRDPGKGTQYF
TRBJ1-4,TRBV5-1,NA,CASSLHRGVNEKLFF
TRBJ1-1,TRBV6-4,NA,CASSEHRMGTEAFF
TRBJ2-5,TRBV6-6,medium-sized,CASSRQQETQYF
TRBJ1-5,TRBV29-1,medium-sized,CSVDLGGNQPQHF
TRBJ1-1,TRBV5-1,NA,CASSQRQGVNTEAFF
TRBJ1-1,TRBV19,NA,CASTHRGLGTEAFF
TRBJ2-6,TRBV19,medium-sized,CASSGPSGANVLTF
TRBJ2-3,TRBV28,NA,CASSLGSGTDTQYF
TRBJ2-1,TRBV27,medium-sized,CASSPRTGSSYNEQFF
TRBJ1-6,TRBV6-6,medium-sized,CASSFVTGGFNSPLHF
TRBJ2-5,TRBV19,medium-sized,CASSIQGQTGETQYF
TRBJ2-3,TRBV7-6,medium-sized,CASSLSGTDTQYF
TRBJ2-1,TRBV19,NA,CASRQTSGGPTSYNEQFF
TRBJ2-2,TRBV27,NA,CASRLGQGRNTGELFF
TRBJ2-2,TRBV12-3/TRBV12-4,medium-sized,CASTWQRDTGELFF
TRBJ2-1,TRBV19,medium-sized,CASSIPGGAYNEQFF
TRBJ1-4,TRBV19,medium-sized,CASSTDPTAAEEKLFF
TRBJ2-5,TRBV12-3/TRBV12-4,medium-sized,CASSLAVGVGETQYF
TRBJ2-2,TRBV2,NA,CASSPYLGNTGELFF
TRBJ2-7,TRBV30,medium-sized,CAWSPLRASAAYEQYF